This TCR beta chain was identified during a study of blood T cell repertoires in COVID-19. The CDR3 is made up of 15 amino acids. Trimming cost V 2 bases and J 8 bases, with 16 bases left between them. Germline V gene data show CDR1 as SGHTA and CDR2 as FQGNSA. The table came from immunoSEQ multiplex PCR; TCRdb's copy has only in-frame clones and leaves some out. The sample carries roughly 170,000 clones, approximately 85% recorded once. The chain recombines TRBV7-2 with TRBJ2-1; D is perhaps TRBD1 (5 bases). The clonotype comes from a man in his forties who had recovered from COVID-19. Sequencing input: peripheral blood. CDR3 protein: CASSLWGSSGDEQFF. The CDR3 DNA is TGTGCCAGCAGCTTATGGGGCTCGTCCGGTGATGAGCAGTTCTTC.